Detailed here is one TCR beta chain. As yet, its antigen is unknown. These data originate in a study of human T cells and chemical hapten exposure. Across the study: Chiefly female patients presented with alopecia areata, totalis or universalis.

Study outcomes and limitations: Alopecia affected the donors, so their immune response may differ from healthy people's.

Germline V gene data show CDR1 as MDHEN and CDR2 as SYDVKM. The CDR3 contains 13 residues. V lost 6 bases and J lost 2, with 11 bases in between. From the RACE reads, TCRdb called clonotypes with MiXCR, one entry per CDR3 protein. The table records some 94,000 distinct CDR3 sequences, 9.5% to 15% of them present only once. Time point of the sample: patch test 1, 2 weeks after DPC sensitization. Regarding treatment: therapeutic diphenylcyclopropenone sensitization with weekly scalp DPC. Each patch test followed a blood draw. The rearrangement joins TRBV28 to TRBJ2-7, with D possibly TRBD1 on 6 matching bases. This TCR was sampled from a woman aged 40 to 50 with alopecia areata. Some clones in this sample may be carry-over from other donors' samples. Material: whole blood, obtained in connection with sensitization to the hapten diphenylcyclopropenone (DPC). The DNA of the CDR3 is TGTGCCAGCAGCACCCAGGGGCCCTACGAGCAGTACTTC. Translating gives CASSTQGPYEQYF.